This T cell receptor (beta chain) was found in a study of T cells expressing NK-cell markers. Study details: From sorted CD3+CD56+NKG2C+, CD3+CD56+NKG2C- and CD3+CD56-NKG2C+ T cells came the TCR beta repertoires. Seven of eight sequenced donors tested HCMV-seropositive; one tested seronegative. Whole-study results and caveats: In roughly six donors, dominant NKG2C+ clonotypes were roughly 1.0-7.0% of CD8+ T cells.

As for this clonotype: The antigen is not known.

Germline lookup yields CDR1 LGHNA and CDR2 YSLEER. This CDR3 contains 16 residues. What made the TCR beta cDNA was 5'RACE template switching with UMIs. Reprocessing the 5' RACE reads, TCRdb reports a single entry for every CDR3 protein and omits DNA. This table holds over 100,000 distinct CDR3 sequences. Sequenced: blood T cells: a sorted CD56 or NKG2C T cell subset, CD4+ or CD8+ T cells, or bulk PBMC T cells (not recorded which). The TCR comes from a woman between 18 and 70 years old in good health. V usage is TRBV4-3 and J usage is TRBJ1-1; absent DNA, TCRdb's TRBD1 call cannot be checked. The CDR3 loop is CASSQGWDSMNTEAFF.